These 4 T cell receptor beta chains originate from one sample sequenced in a study of CD4 T cells in relation to SARS-CoV-2 and coronaviruses. Only in-frame clones appear in the TCRdb table, and some are missing; sequencing was by immunoSEQ multiplex PCR. This sample has tens of thousands of clones, with around 70% found just once. Their antigens are not known. Before the COVID-19 pandemic, during about 2011-2019, CD4+ T cells were taken from unexposed donors. After roughly 9 days of culture, CD4+ T cells were isolated. The specimen was CD4+ T cells from PBMCs, cultured in vitro. The receptors originated from a human donor in good health.

The chain's CDR3 is CASSSEQGAGANVLTF. The CDR3 DNA reads TGCGCCAGCAGCTCCGAACAGGGGGCTGGGGCCAACGTCCTGACTTTC. V is TRBV4-1 and J is TRBJ2-6; TRBD1 matches at 8 bases. This CDR3 has 16 amino acids. Germline trimming cut 5 bases from V and 2 bases from J; bases unmatched to any gene: 5. From germline, CDR1 is MGHRA and CDR2 YSYEKL.

The chain recombines TRBV10-3 with TRBJ2-5; no definite D call. The ends were cut back, 2 bases at V and 1 base at J, with 8 bases in the middle. Germline values: CDR1 ENHRY, CDR2 SYGVKD. The CDR3 length is 14 residues. CDR3 nucleotide sequence: TGTGCCATCAGTGAGATGGACGGCCAAGAGACCCAGTACTTC. Amino acids: CAISEMDGQETQYF.

This chain connects TRBV30 to TRBJ2-3; D uncertain. CDR1 is GTSNPN, CDR2 SVGIG, per germline (reference sequence). Trimming left V 0 bases short and J 0 bases short, with 13 bases between. CDR3 size: 16 residues. The CDR3 sequence: CAWSVLVVGSTDTQYF. Written as DNA, the CDR3 is TGTGCCTGGAGTGTACTGGTGGTAGGAAGCACAGATACGCAGTATTTT.

This chain connects TRBV18 to TRBJ2-2, with D hard to call. Trimming shortened V by 6 bases and J by 2 bases, and 4 bases separated the two germline ends. Germline assignment: CDR1 KGHSH and CDR2 LQKENI. The CDR3 contains 12 residues. CDR3 nucleotide sequence: TGTGCCAGCTCGAAAAACACCGGGGAGCTGTTTTTT. Translation gives CASSKNTGELFF.